This TCR beta chain was observed in a study of CXCR3-negative and CXCR3-positive naive CD8 T cells. Germline-derived CDR1 and CDR2 are LNHNV and YYDKDF (reference sequence). The CDR3 is made up of 13 amino acids. Libraries were UMI-labeled 5' RACE TRB cDNA. TCRdb reanalyzed the 5' RACE reads, giving one entry per CDR3 protein sequence and no DNA. The data show tens of thousands of distinct CDR3 sequences, and the top ten clones hold about 14%. The chain couples TRBV15 to TRBJ1-1; TCRdb indicates TRBD1, and absent DNA this call remains unverified. Material: memory CD8+ T cells from blood. This TCR was sampled from a human donor in good health. Some clones in this sample may be carry-over from other donors' samples. CDR3 sequence reads: CATRRRGNTEAFF.